This TCR beta chain is from a study of blood T cell repertoires in COVID-19. The CDR3 is made up of 14 amino acids. Deletions cut 4 bases from V and 3 bases from J, with 10 bases between. Germline-derived CDR1 and CDR2 are MNHEY and SMNVEV (reference sequence). Here immunoSEQ multiplex PCR was the method, and the copy in TCRdb shows in-frame clones only, minus some. The profile shows roughly 300,000 clones, approximately 89% of them singletons. Input material: peripheral blood. The J gene is TRBJ2-4, the V gene TRBV27, with D uncertain. This clonotype was sampled from a woman aged 45-60 years who had recovered from COVID-19. The CDR3 sequence is CASSYPSGKNIQYF. Here the CDR3 DNA reads TGTGCCAGCAGTTACCCATCCGGCAAAAACATTCAGTACTTC.